The T cell receptor beta chain described here comes from a study of blood T cell repertoires in COVID-19. Germline assignment: CDR1 SGHVS and CDR2 FQNEAQ. The CDR3 is made up of 15 amino acids. The V and J ends lost 5 bases and 0 bases respectively, with 11 bases between them. Repertoires were generated with immunoSEQ multiplex PCR, while TCRdb's copy carries only in-frame clones and drops some. This sample carries approximately 280,000 clones, roughly 89% of them seen once, and the ten largest clones take approximately 4.2%. Sequencing used peripheral blood. This chain links TRBV7-8 with TRBJ2-1; maybe TRBD2 (6 bases). The sequence was collected from a man aged 35 to 55 with acute or convalescent COVID-19. The CDR3 loop reads CASSLFGSSYNEQFF. DNA for the CDR3: TGTGCCAGCAGCCTCTTCGGGAGCTCCTACAATGAGCAGTTCTTC.